What follows describes a single T cell receptor beta chain. Its antigen is unidentified. These data originate in a study of PD-1 blockade in classical Hodgkin lymphoma. Study results and caveats: Complete responders' baseline diversity resembled that of newly diagnosed patients.

Every single patient, without exception, relapsed after autologous stem cell transplantation, and brentuximab vedotin exposure varied. CDR1 is SEHNR, CDR2 FQNEAQ, per germline (reference sequence). V lost 5 bases and J 7 bases, leaving 14 bases between the germline ends. The CDR3 is 14 residues long. Assay used: immunoSEQ multiplex PCR; TCRdb lists only in-frame clones, some missing. The repertoire holds nearly 55,000 clones, with 81% as singletons. V is TRBV7-9 and J is TRBJ1-4; weak D call: TRBD1 (5 bases). Sequenced material: peripheral blood mononuclear cells (PBMCs), taken at baseline. The TCR originated in a human donor with classical Hodgkin lymphoma. CDR3 region: CASSADRRLEKLFF. The CDR3 DNA reads as TGTGCCAGCAGCGCCGACAGAAGACTTGAAAAACTGTTTTTT.